Listed below are T cell receptor beta chains from one sample, sequenced in a study of blood T cell repertoires in COVID-19. Generated by immunoSEQ multiplex PCR, the TCRdb table keeps only in-frame clones and is missing some. The repertoire has roughly 120,000 clones, 71% of them found once; the top ten carry under 0.95%. The sequenced sample consisted of peripheral blood. Receptors were obtained from a human donor with acute or convalescent COVID-19. The donor label of this sample is uncertain. Each CDR3 is given with its conserved first and last residue. A D gene is named only where the DNA matches it firmly. Size tells how often a clone was seen (once, few, many) or the class of an expanded clone, and some rows leave it out.

D,length,V,size,J,DNA,CDR3
TRBD1,18,TRBV2,.,TRBJ2-2,TGTGCCAGCAGTGAAGCCCCTCCGACAGGGACGAACACCGGGGAGCTGTTTTTT,CASSEAPPTGTNTGELFF
.,16,TRBV5-1,.,TRBJ2-3,TGCGCCAGCAGCTCAGGGGGGTCTACCCGCACAGATACGCAGTATTTT,CASSSGGSTRTDTQYF
.,12,TRBV15,many,TRBJ2-5,TGTGCCACCAGCAGAGGAGCTGAGACCCAGTACTTC,CATSRGAETQYF
.,14,TRBV5-1,many,TRBJ2-5,TGCGCCAGCAGCTGGAACAGGGAACAAGAGACCCAGTACTTC,CASSWNREQETQYF
.,13,TRBV7-2,.,TRBJ1-2,TGTGCCAGCAGCTCGGTTTTAAACTATGGCTACACCTTC,CASSSVLNYGYTF
TRBD1,15,TRBV3-1/TRBV3-2,few,TRBJ2-1,TGTGCCAGCAGCCACTCCGGGACAGGCTACAATGAGCAGTTCTTC,CASSHSGTGYNEQFF
TRBD2,19,TRBV20-1,.,TRBJ2-1,TGCAGTGCTAGTGGGAACCGGGGACATAGCGGGGGGGCCCTCAATGAGCAGTTCTTC,CSASGNRGHSGGALNEQFF
.,13,TRBV7-9,.,TRBJ1-1,TGTGCCAGCAGTGCGGTTGTCGCTGGGGAAGCTTTCTTT,CASSAVVAGEAFF
.,17,TRBV27,.,TRBJ1-6,TGTGCCAGCAGTTCCTTCCGTCACTCTTTCTTCAATTCACCCCTCCACTTT,CASSSFRHSFFNSPLHF
.,17,TRBV6-7,few,TRBJ1-2,TGTGCCAGCAGTTACGGCGACAGGTCCCCCCTTGGCTATGGCTACACCTTC,CASSYGDRSPLGYGYTF
TRBD1,15,TRBV7-3,.,TRBJ2-2,TGTGCCAGCAGCTTATCCAGGGGGCACACCGGGGAGCTGTTTTTT,CASSLSRGHTGELFF
TRBD1,18,TRBV5-1,.,TRBJ1-4,TGCGCCAGCAGCTTGATCGGGACAGGGGGCTACTCTAATGAAAAACTGTTTTTT,CASSLIGTGGYSNEKLFF
.,13,TRBV11-2,.,TRBJ2-6,TGTGCCAGCAGCCTTTCTGGGGCCAACGTCCTGACTTTC,CASSLSGANVLTF
.,11,TRBV3-1/TRBV3-2,.,TRBJ2-7,TGTGCCAGCAGCCAGATCGGGGAGCAGTACTTC,CASSQIGEQYF
TRBD1,17,TRBV7-3,.,TRBJ2-2,TGTGCCAGCAGCTCAGGCCCGGGACAGGGTCCCACCGGGGAGCTGTTTTTT,CASSSGPGQGPTGELFF
TRBD1,15,TRBV5-1,.,TRBJ1-6,TGCGCCAGCAGCCTAATACAGGGGAGCGATTCACCCCTCCACTTT,CASSLIQGSDSPLHF
TRBD1,15,TRBV5-4,once,TRBJ1-2,TGTGCCAGCAGCCTTTACAGGGGGCTATCGAGTGGCTACACCTTC,CASSLYRGLSSGYTF
TRBD2,20,TRBV24-1,.,TRBJ2-3,TGTGCCACCAGTGAACCGGGACTAGCGGGAGGCATTGTTAGCACAGATACGCAGTATTTT,CATSEPGLAGGIVSTDTQYF
.,14,TRBV2,.,TRBJ1-1,TGTGCCAGCAGTGGGAGGGCTTGGGGCGTTGAAGCTTTCTTT,CASSGRAWGVEAFF
.,14,TRBV9,.,TRBJ1-1,TGTGCCAGCAGCGTAGAGCCGGGGGACACTGAAGCTTTCTTT,CASSVEPGDTEAFF
.,14,TRBV19,few,TRBJ1-3,TGTGCCAGTATTTCGACATCCTCTGGAAACACCATATATTTT,CASISTSSGNTIYF
.,13,TRBV5-1,.,TRBJ1-4,TGCGCCAGCAGCTTCGGGGGGCGGGAAAAACTGTTTTTT,CASSFGGREKLFF
.,14,TRBV4-1,.,TRBJ2-3,TGCGCCAGCAGCCAAGTCCCAGGGTGGGATACGCAGTATTTT,CASSQVPGWDTQYF
TRBD1,17,TRBV3-1/TRBV3-2,.,TRBJ1-3,TGTGCCAGCAGCGCCCGGGACAGGGCGAGCTCTGGAAACACCATATATTTT,CASSARDRASSGNTIYF
.,18,TRBV28,.,TRBJ2-1,TGTGCCAGCAGTTTTTCAACAGGTTTTGCCGCGAGAGGCAATGAGCAGTTCTTC,CASSFSTGFAARGNEQFF
.,14,TRBV19,few,TRBJ2-1,TGTGCCAGTATGGTGGCAAGCTCCTACAATGAGCAGTTCTTC,CASMVASSYNEQFF
.,14,TRBV5-1,few,TRBJ2-2,TGCGCCAGCGCCCACGGCGGGAACACCGGGGAGCTGTTTTTT,CASAHGGNTGELFF
.,17,TRBV7-9,.,TRBJ1-4,TGTGCCAGCAGCTTACCGGCAGGGGATACAACTAATGAAAAACTGTTTTTT,CASSLPAGDTTNEKLFF
.,15,TRBV3-1/TRBV3-2,few,TRBJ2-2,TGTGCCAGCAGCCAAGATGAGGTTTTGGGCGGGGAGCTGTTTTTT,CASSQDEVLGGELFF
TRBD2,16,TRBV4-2,few,TRBJ2-7,TGTGCCAGCAGCCAAGAAGGGTCGGGACTAGTTTTAGAGCAGTACTTC,CASSQEGSGLVLEQYF
TRBD1,13,TRBV24-1,.,TRBJ1-1,TGTGCCACCAGTGATGCGACAGGGGATGAAGCTTTCTTT,CATSDATGDEAFF